The clone carrying this T cell receptor (beta chain) was detected a few times. The data belong to a study of blood T cells in healthy people across ages. A second PCR, run for about 6 to 12 cycles, used a sample-barcoded 5' primer plus a J-beta primer mix. MiXCR was run by TCRdb on the 5' RACE reads, yielding one entry per CDR3 protein. This sample has 1.4 million to 1.5 million distinct CDR3 sequences, with roughly 45% found just once. This CDR3 is 15 amino acids long. The J segment lost 2 bases and the V segment lost 1 base, leaving 6 bases of the junction unmatched. CDR1 and CDR2 from the germline V gene are SGDLS and YYNGEE.

The sequenced sample consisted of blood. This clonotype originated in a woman between 18 and 29 years old in good health. The chain employs TRBV9 and TRBJ2-7; TRBD2 matches 7 bases. The CDR3 reads CASSVSASGAYEQYF. The CDR3 region has the DNA TGTGCCAGCAGCGTATCCGCTAGCGGAGCCTACGAGCAGTACTTC. Full variable domain (outside the CDR3, taken from reference TRBV9 and TRBJ2-7): DSGVTQTPKHLITATGQRVTLRCSPRSGDLSVYWYQQSLDQGLQFLIQYYNGEERAKGNILERFSAQQFPDLHSELNLSSLELGDSALYFCASSVSASGAYEQYFGPGTRLTVT.